The 16 T cell receptor beta chains listed next were all sequenced from one sample in a study of CD8+ T cells in alopecia areata. Sequencing templates came from extracted RNA that was reverse transcribed into cDNA. Measured with immunoSEQ multiplex PCR; TCRdb has only the in-frame clones, and not every one. The data show 200,000 to 250,000 clones, 50% to 70% seen once. This material consisted of CD4+ T cells sorted from blood, taken at week 0. These receptors originate from a human donor with alopecia areata.

The genes are TRBV27 and TRBJ1-2; D is uncertain. V was cut by 3 bases and J by 3 bases, with 17 bases left in between. This CDR3 is built from 16 residues. Germline V gives CDR1 MNHEY, CDR2 SMNVEV (reference sequence). The chain's CDR3 is CASSFSLGRLDYGYTF. In nucleotides, the CDR3 is TGTGCCAGCAGTTTCTCTTTAGGCAGACTGGACTATGGCTACACCTTC.

The table lists this clone with a count of one. The genes are TRBV5-1 and TRBJ2-7, with 8 bases lining up with TRBD1. The length of the CDR3 is 15 residues. Germline CDR1 is SGHRS and CDR2 is YFSETQ. The junction had 9 bases not matched to a gene; V was cut back by 4 bases and J by 3 bases. The CDR3 nucleotides are TGCGCCAGCAGCACCCAAGATACAGGGGGCTACGAGCAGTACTTC. Protein: CASSTQDTGGYEQYF.

With respect to this clone: Other DNA sequences in the sample encode the same CDR3. The chain couples TRBV30 to TRBJ2-5; the D call may be TRBD1 or TRBD2 (6 bases each). There are 13 residues in the CDR3. Germline V gives CDR1 GTSNPN, CDR2 SVGIG (reference sequence). The germline V and J ends were trimmed by 0 bases and 4 bases, with 9 bases remaining between them. CDR3 sequence: CAWSVKGGETQYF. DNA for the CDR3: TGTGCCTGGAGTGTAAAGGGGGGAGAGACCCAGTACTTC.

V is TRBV6-5 and J is TRBJ1-2, with D possibly TRBD1 on 6 matching bases. The V gene lost 6 bases and the J gene lost 3 bases, with 11 bases spanning the gap. Germline CDR1 is MNHEY and CDR2 is SVGAGI. The CDR3 runs 13 residues. The chain's CDR3 is CASRPNRDYGYTF. CDR3 in DNA: TGTGCCAGCAGACCTAACAGGGACTATGGCTACACCTTC.

There are a few counts of this clone. The chain uses TRBV29-1 and TRBJ2-1; D gene ambiguous. This CDR3 has 11 residues. Germline values: CDR1 SQVTM, CDR2 ANQGSEA. V was pared by 3 bases and J by 5 bases, with 5 bases between. The DNA of the CDR3 is TGCAGCGTTGACCGAAACAATGAGCAGTTCTTC. Its protein product is CSVDRNNEQFF.

This clone showed up many times. One end of the junction fails to match germline, which may point to a read error. V gene TRBV6-5 combines with J gene TRBJ2-2; no clear D. Germline-derived CDR1 and CDR2 are MNHEY and SVGAGI. This CDR3 has 13 amino acids. The CDR3 reads CAVTRFDTGELFF. The CDR3 region has the DNA TGTGCCGTCACCCGGTTCGACACGGGGGAGCTGTTTTTT.

The chain employs TRBV9 and TRBJ2-3; D is unclear. V was clipped by 8 bases and J by 1 base, with 11 bases between them. The CDR3 is 13 residues long. Germline V gives CDR1 SGDLS, CDR2 YYNGEE. CDR3 nucleotides: TGTGCCAGTAACCTTTTAGGCACAGATACGCAGTATTTT. Translated, it gives CASNLLGTDTQYF.

This clone has more than one count but fewer than ten. V usage is TRBV27 and J usage is TRBJ1-1, with D uncertain. V shed 8 bases and J shed 6 bases, with 16 bases lying between them. This CDR3 is 13 amino acids long. CDR1 and CDR2 (germline): MNHEY, SMNVEV (reference sequence). CDR3 protein: CASRTNNGAEAFF. The CDR3 nucleotides are TGTGCCAGCCGCACCAACAACGGGGCTGAAGCTTTCTTT.

The V and J genes are TRBV4-1 and TRBJ1-4; a weak D match, TRBD1 (6 bases). Trimming removed 4 bases from V and 1 base from J, with 10 bases in between. The CDR3 length is 15 residues. Germline V gives CDR1 MGHRA, CDR2 YSYEKL. CDR3 amino acids: CASSLQTGTNEKLFF. Written as DNA, the CDR3 is TGCGCCAGCAGCCTACAGACAGGAACTAATGAAAAACTGTTTTTT.

This clone is termed medium-sized (0.01 to 0.1%). Other DNA sequences from this sample encode an identical CDR3 as well. J is TRBJ2-1 and V is TRBV29-1; D unclear. This CDR3 is 15 amino acids long. The V gene lost 4 bases and the J gene lost 0 bases, with 13 bases spanning the gap. Germline values: CDR1 SQVTM, CDR2 ANQGSEA. Here the CDR3 reads CSVGPLLSSYNEQFF. The DNA for the CDR3 is TGCAGCGTTGGGCCCCTTCTGAGCTCCTACAATGAGCAGTTCTTC.

This chain joins TRBV7-8 and TRBJ1-3, with D perhaps matching TRBD1 (6 bases). Germline V gene sequence: CDR1 SGHVS, CDR2 FQNEAQ. V was cut by 4 bases and J by 2 bases, with 12 bases left in between. The CDR3 extends over 15 amino acids. CDR3 region: CASSYQTGAGNTIYF. In nucleotides, the CDR3 is TGTGCCAGCAGCTACCAGACAGGCGCTGGAAACACCATATATTTT.

The chain recombines TRBV30 with TRBJ1-2; no clear D gene. Germline values: CDR1 GTSNPN, CDR2 SVGIG (reference sequence). V was trimmed by 0 bases and J by 2 bases, leaving 7 bases between them. The CDR3 extends over 13 amino acids. The CDR3 DNA follows: TGTGCCTGGAGTGTAGTGAACAACTATGGCTACACCTTC. It specifies CAWSVVNNYGYTF. The full variable domain, completed using reference TRBV30 and TRBJ1-2, is SQTIHQWPATLVQPVGSPLSLECTVEGTSNPNLYWYRQAAGRGLQLLFYSVGIGQISSEVPQNLSASRPQDRQFILSSKKLLLSDSGFYLCAWSVVNNYGYTFGSGTRLTVV.

The chain recombines TRBV10-3 with TRBJ2-7; no definite D call. Deletions cut 9 bases from V and 2 bases from J, with 14 bases between. Per the germline V gene, CDR1 is ENHRY and CDR2 is SYGVKD. This CDR3 contains 13 residues. CDR3 in amino acids: CAILDMGTYEQYF. The CDR3 DNA sequence: TGTGCCATTTTGGATATGGGAACCTACGAGCAGTACTTC.

DNA of the CDR3: TGTGCCAGCAGCTTAACTGGGGAGCTGTTTTTT. Translating gives CASSLTGELFF. The J gene is TRBJ2-2, the V gene TRBV7-2; D gene unclear. Deletions cut 2 bases from V and 8 bases from J, with 3 bases between. Germline CDR1 SGHTA, CDR2 FQGNSA. The CDR3 covers 11 residues.

This clone was detected many times. This chain connects TRBV19 to TRBJ1-1; D is ambiguous. Deletions cut 3 bases from V and 1 base from J, with 9 bases between. The CDR3 is 14 amino acids. CDR1 LNHDA and CDR2 SQIVND come from the germline V gene (reference sequence). DNA for the CDR3: TGTGCCAGTAGTATCGACGGTCGGAACACTGAAGCTTTCTTT. Protein sequence: CASSIDGRNTEAFF.

V gene TRBV7-9 combines with J gene TRBJ1-5, with D unresolved. This CDR3 has 14 amino acids. Germline V gene data show CDR1 as SEHNR and CDR2 as FQNEAQ (reference sequence). Between the trimmed V and J ends, which lost 1 base and 2 bases, there was a span of 6 bases. The CDR3 region is CASSLGTGNQPQHF. CDR3 nucleotides: TGTGCCAGCAGCTTAGGGACCGGCAATCAGCCCCAGCATTTT.